This T cell receptor (beta chain) was documented in a study of spatial heterogeneity in lung cancer. A single record per CDR3 protein comes from TCRdb applying MiXCR to the 5' RACE reads. The data contain around 100,000 distinct CDR3 sequences, 11% of them singletons. A few counts support this clonotype. The sample's time point: blood at routine non-recurrence follow-up after resection. This CDR3 is 15 amino acids long. The germline CDR1 and CDR2 sequences are LGHDT and YNNKEL (reference sequence). The V gene lost 1 base and the J gene lost 4 bases, with 10 bases spanning the gap. The receptor's source is a female donor with early-stage non-small cell lung cancer. Specimen: PBMCs, collected at follow-up. The V and J genes are TRBV3-1 and TRBJ2-2; D gene ambiguous. CDR3 loop: CASSQGVWGTGELFF. The CDR3 nucleotides read TGTGCCAGCAGCCAAGGGGTGTGGGGCACCGGGGAGCTGTTTTTT.